This T cell receptor (beta chain) stems from a study of low-dose radiotherapy and immunotherapy resistance in tumors. Study-level information: On an every-two-weeks schedule, patients received intravenous nivolumab 240 mg, along with ipilimumab 1 mg/kg every six weeks.

Between the trimmed V and J ends, which lost 3 bases and 0 bases, there was a span of 10 bases. CDR1 and CDR2 (germline): MDHEN, SYDVKM. The CDR3 loop spans 15 amino acids. PCR amplification of the TCRs was performed with Phusion for 20 to 25 PCR cycles, and it relied on a constant-region primer together with a V-primer adapter. TCRdb ran MiXCR on the reads and lists one entry per CDR3 protein. The table includes under 60,000 distinct CDR3 sequences, approximately 33% detected once. This clonotype showed up many times. Time point: after trial treatment. Treatment reported: LDRT plus nivolumab, ipilimumab, low-dose cyclophosphamide and aspirin (RACIN trial). Each donor was administered nivolumab, ipilimumab, aspirin, low-dose cyclophosphamide and low-dose radiotherapy. Eligibility required advanced solid tumors lacking tumor-infiltrating lymphocytes.

This receptor was identified in a male donor with rectosigmoid adenocarcinoma. The chain links TRBV28 to TRBJ2-3, with a tentative D call TRBD2 (6 bases). The material sequenced was PBMCs, taken after low-dose radiotherapy plus immunotherapy. The CDR3 sequence is CASSLEGRSTDTQYF. The CDR3, as DNA: TGTGCCAGCAGTTTGGAGGGGAGAAGCACAGATACGCAGTATTTT.